The T cell receptor beta chain described here comes from a study of cytomegalovirus exposure and HLA in healthy donors. This PCR relied on a set of 60 Vbeta primers and 13 Jbeta primers. TCRdb keeps only in-frame clones here, not all; method: immunoSEQ multiplex PCR. The sample shows about 96,000 clones, 70% to 85% of them seen only once. In germline, CDR1 is MNHNS, CDR2 SASEGT. Deletions cut 4 bases from V and 5 bases from J, with 12 bases between. This CDR3 has 14 amino acids. Details on this clone: As yet, its antigen is unknown.

Study conclusions and caveats: TCR beta sequences reportedly predicted most subjects' HLA-A and HLA-B alleles accurately.

The chain recombines TRBV6-1 with TRBJ1-5; no firm D call. The sequenced material came from PBMCs. This clonotype originated in a man aged 30-40 years in good health and CMV-seronegative. The CDR3 sequence is CASSVEVLDQPQHF. In DNA form, the CDR3 reads TGTGCCAGCAGTGTAGAAGTTTTGGATCAGCCCCAGCATTTT.